This T cell receptor beta chain was profiled in a study of blood T cells in healthy people across ages. Alongside a J-beta primer mix, a sample-barcoded 5' primer served in a second PCR lasting roughly 7 to 11 cycles. Every cDNA was tagged by a template-switch adaptor with 12 random nucleotides. Each CDR3 protein is one row after TCRdb ran MiXCR on the 5' RACE reads. The sample has about 970,000 distinct CDR3 sequences, roughly 51% seen once. Each donor was a healthy Caucasian individual from Russia, aged roughly 6 to 100. Per individual sample, total RNA of at least 5.5 micrograms was extracted. The V gene's germline CDR1 is MGHRA and CDR2 YSYEKL. This CDR3 is built from 16 residues. V was pared by 2 bases and J by 6 bases, with 7 bases of the junction left unmatched.

The clonotype was recovered from a woman aged 55-75 years in good health. Sequenced material: blood. This rearrangement joins TRBV4-1 to TRBJ2-2; 9 bases fit TRBD1. CDR3 loop: CASSQRTGDSPGELFF. DNA of the CDR3: TGCGCCAGCAGCCAAAGGACAGGGGATAGTCCCGGGGAGCTGTTTTTT.